The 6 T cell receptor beta chains below come from one sample, sequenced in a study of blood T cell repertoires in COVID-19. Only in-frame clones appear in the TCRdb table, and some are missing; sequencing was by immunoSEQ multiplex PCR. Here the sample spans about 170,000 clones, around 80% being singletons. Sequenced material: peripheral blood. These receptor sequences come from a woman aged 80 or over with acute or convalescent COVID-19.

The V gene is TRBV5-5, the J gene TRBJ2-1; a possible D gene is TRBD1 (5 bases). V was pared by 1 base and J by 5 bases, with 10 bases between. Germline assignment: CDR1 SGHKS and CDR2 YYEKEE (reference sequence). The CDR3 has 14 amino acids. CDR3 region: CASSLSQVHNEQFF. In nucleotides, the CDR3 is TGTGCCAGCAGCTTGTCACAGGTCCACAATGAGCAGTTCTTC.

V usage is TRBV3-1 (or the pseudogene TRBV3-2) and J usage is TRBJ2-7, with 8 bases lining up with TRBD1. The length of the CDR3 is 14 residues. With V trimmed by 4 bases and J by 6 bases, 8 bases remained unmatched. Looked up from germline, CDR1 is LGHDT and CDR2 is YNNKEL (reference sequence). The CDR3 DNA is TGTGCCAGCAGCCCCTGGTCAGGGGGCGGCGAGCAGTACTTC. Translation: CASSPWSGGGEQYF.

V is TRBV7-9 and J is TRBJ2-1; 11 bases line up with TRBD2. The CDR3 totals 16 residues. Germline assignment: CDR1 SEHNR and CDR2 FQNEAQ (reference sequence). With V trimmed by 4 bases and J by 4 bases, 6 bases remained unmatched. CDR3 region: CASSYTSGGVYNEQFF. The CDR3 region has the DNA TGTGCCAGCAGCTACACTAGCGGGGGCGTATACAATGAGCAGTTCTTC.

The chain joins TRBV2 to TRBJ2-6; 11 positions agree with TRBD1. The CDR3 consists of 18 residues. Germline trimming cut 5 bases from V and 0 bases from J; bases unmatched to any gene: 6. CDR1 is SNHLY, CDR2 FYNNEI, per germline. CDR3 protein: CASSPGTGGGSGANVLTF. CDR3 DNA: TGTGCCAGCAGTCCCGGGACAGGGGGTGGCTCTGGGGCCAACGTCCTGACTTTC.

This rearrangement joins TRBV5-1 to TRBJ2-1, with D possibly matching TRBD2 (6 bases). The ends were cut back, 1 base at V and 8 bases at J, with 19 bases in the middle. The CDR3 runs 16 residues. Germline V lookup: CDR1 SGHRS, CDR2 YFSETQ. This CDR3 is CASSLPGTGQSHEQFF. The CDR3 nucleotides are TGCGCCAGCAGCTTGCCGGGGACTGGGCAATCACATGAGCAGTTCTTC.

The genes are TRBV11-1 and TRBJ1-1, with no clear D. The germline V gene has CDR1 SGHAT and CDR2 FQDESV (reference sequence). This CDR3 spans 13 amino acids. V was cut by 2 bases and J by 6 bases, with 10 bases left in between. DNA of the CDR3: TGTGCCAGCAGCTTATTGGTGGGAGCTGAAGCTTTCTTT. As protein: CASSLLVGAEAFF. The full variable domain, its missing parts supplied by reference TRBV11-1 and TRBJ1-1, is EAEVAQSPRYKITEKSQAVAFWCDPISGHATLYWYRQILGQGPELLVQFQDESVVDDSQLPKDRFSAERLKGVDSTLKIQPAELGDSAMYLCASSLLVGAEAFFGQGTRLTVV.